Sequencing of this T cell receptor beta chain was carried out in a study of T-cell reconstitution after alpha-beta-depleted transplantation in children. Study-wide results and caveats: Where alpha-beta T cells came from about two months after transplant was reportedly several hundred expanded graft clones. T-cell numbers and diversity one year post-transplant derived largely from freshly generated T cells. TCRbeta diversity was high at day 60 in some patients (a result of surviving recipient T cells and thymic progenitors).

This clonotype was detected a few times. The antigen is undetermined. A library of TCRbeta sequences, prepared with unique molecular identifiers, was generated. TCRdb used MiXCR to reprocess the PCR reads, holding one entry per CDR3 protein. The profile covers about 300,000 distinct CDR3 sequences, with 9.5% to 13% appearing a single time and less than 9% taken by the ten largest. Germline V gives CDR1 MNHNS, CDR2 SASEGT. The CDR3 is made up of 17 amino acids. Trimming cost V 6 bases and J 1 base; bases outside gene matches: 14. The V gene is TRBV6-1, the J gene TRBJ2-5, with 7 bases lining up with TRBD2. The sequence was collected from a boy in the first two years of life with acute myeloid leukemia, due to receive a stem cell transplant. Source: PBMCs, taken before TCRalphabeta/CD19-depleted stem cell transplant. CDR3 in amino acids: CASRPNRPSGPQETQYF. Here the CDR3 DNA reads TGTGCCAGCAGACCTAATAGGCCTAGCGGACCCCAAGAGACCCAGTACTTC.